This TCR beta chain originates from a study of T cell responses to AZD1222 COVID-19 vaccine. Overall study findings and caveats: The CD4 TCRs associated with vaccination extended across spike and predominated at 160-218 and 743-854.

Regarding this clone: Its antigen is unknown.

Sequencing was performed with immunoSEQ multiplex PCR; in TCRdb, only in-frame clones are kept and a portion is missing. The table records under 150,000 clones, roughly 87% of them present only once. Germline V gives CDR1 SGHNT, CDR2 YYREEE (reference sequence). This CDR3 has 15 residues. Trimming removed 3 bases at V and 4 bases at J, with 13 bases between. The sequencing used peripheral blood, collected 28 days after the second AZD1222 dose. The receptor was derived from an adult who received the AZD1222 COVID-19 vaccine. V is TRBV5-4 and J is TRBJ1-4; possibly TRBD1 for D (5 bases). The CDR3 region has the DNA TGTGCCAGCAGCTCGGGGCGTGCAGATAATGAAAAACTGTTTTTT. Translated, it gives CASSSGRADNEKLFF.